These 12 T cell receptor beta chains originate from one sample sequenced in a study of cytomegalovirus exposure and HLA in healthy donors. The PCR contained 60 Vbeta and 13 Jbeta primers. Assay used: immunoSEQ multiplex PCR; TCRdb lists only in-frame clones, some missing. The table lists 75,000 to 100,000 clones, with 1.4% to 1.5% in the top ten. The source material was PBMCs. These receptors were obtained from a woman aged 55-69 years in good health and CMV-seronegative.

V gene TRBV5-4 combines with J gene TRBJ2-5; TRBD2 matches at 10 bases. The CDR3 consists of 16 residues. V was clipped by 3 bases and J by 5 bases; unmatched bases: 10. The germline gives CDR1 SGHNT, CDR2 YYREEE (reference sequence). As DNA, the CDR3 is TGTGCCAGCAGCTCCATGCTAGCGGGAGAGACGGAGACCCAGTACTTC. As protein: CASSSMLAGETETQYF.

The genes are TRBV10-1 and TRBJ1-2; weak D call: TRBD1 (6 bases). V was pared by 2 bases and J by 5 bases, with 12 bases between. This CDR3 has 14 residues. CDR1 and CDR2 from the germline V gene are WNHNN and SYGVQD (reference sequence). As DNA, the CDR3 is TGCGCCAGCAGTGAGGGACAGACTCGGTATGGCTACACCTTC. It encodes CASSEGQTRYGYTF.

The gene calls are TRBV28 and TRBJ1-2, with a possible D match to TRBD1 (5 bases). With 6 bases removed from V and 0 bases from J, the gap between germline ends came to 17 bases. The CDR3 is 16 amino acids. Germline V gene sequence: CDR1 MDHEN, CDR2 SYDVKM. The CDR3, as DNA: TGTGCCAGCAGCCCCGGAGACAGAGTCACTAACTATGGCTACACCTTC. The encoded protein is CASSPGDRVTNYGYTF.

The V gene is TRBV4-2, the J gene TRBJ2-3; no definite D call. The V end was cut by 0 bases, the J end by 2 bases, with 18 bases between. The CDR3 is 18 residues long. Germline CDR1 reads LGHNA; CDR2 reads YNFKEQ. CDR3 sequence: CASSQDQSLVGTTDTQYF. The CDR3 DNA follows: TGTGCCAGCAGCCAAGATCAGTCGCTAGTTGGAACCACAGATACGCAGTATTTT.

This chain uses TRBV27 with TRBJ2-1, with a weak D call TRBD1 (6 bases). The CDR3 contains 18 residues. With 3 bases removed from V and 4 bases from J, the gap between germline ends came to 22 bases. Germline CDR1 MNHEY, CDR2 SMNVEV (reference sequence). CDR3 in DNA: TGTGCCAGCAGTTTTTTTATACCCGGGACACTGACGTACAATGAGCAGTTCTTC. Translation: CASSFFIPGTLTYNEQFF.

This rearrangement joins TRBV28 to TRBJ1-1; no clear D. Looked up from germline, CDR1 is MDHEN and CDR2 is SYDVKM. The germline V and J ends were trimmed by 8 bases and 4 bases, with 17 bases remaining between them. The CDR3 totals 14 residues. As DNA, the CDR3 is TGTGCCAGCCTGCGGATACAAGGGAGCACTGAAGCTTTCTTT. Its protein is CASLRIQGSTEAFF.

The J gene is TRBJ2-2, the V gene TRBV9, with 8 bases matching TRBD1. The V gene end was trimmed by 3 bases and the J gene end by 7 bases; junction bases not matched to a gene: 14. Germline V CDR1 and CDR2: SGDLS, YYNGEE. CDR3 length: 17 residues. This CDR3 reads CASSAELPSQGVGELFF. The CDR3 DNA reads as TGTGCCAGCAGCGCCGAACTCCCGTCACAGGGGGTCGGGGAGCTGTTTTTT.

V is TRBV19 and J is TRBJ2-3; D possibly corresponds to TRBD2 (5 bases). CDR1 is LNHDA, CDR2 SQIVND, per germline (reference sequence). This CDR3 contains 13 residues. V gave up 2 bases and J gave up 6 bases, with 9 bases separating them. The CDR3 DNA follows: TGTGCCAGTAGTATAAGCGGCGCCGATACGCAGTATTTT. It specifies CASSISGADTQYF.

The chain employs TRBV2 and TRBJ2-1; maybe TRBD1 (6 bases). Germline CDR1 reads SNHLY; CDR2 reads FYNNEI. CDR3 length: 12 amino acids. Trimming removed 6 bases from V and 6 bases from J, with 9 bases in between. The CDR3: CASSSQGNEQFF. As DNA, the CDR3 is TGTGCCAGCAGCTCACAGGGCAATGAGCAGTTCTTC.

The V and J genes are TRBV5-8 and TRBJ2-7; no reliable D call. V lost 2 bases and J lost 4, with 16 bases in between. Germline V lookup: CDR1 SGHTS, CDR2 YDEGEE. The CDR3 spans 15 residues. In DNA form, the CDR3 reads TGTGCCAGCAGCTTTCTCCCAGTTGTCCAATACGAGCAGTACTTC. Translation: CASSFLPVVQYEQYF.

CDR3 nucleotides: TGTGCCAGCAGCTTAGTGGGGACTACTGGCACAGATACGCAGTATTTT. Translated, it gives CASSLVGTTGTDTQYF. This sequence joins TRBV7-2 and TRBJ2-3, with TRBD2 matching over 7 bases. Trimming took 1 base from V and 1 from J; bases not matched to a gene: 5. In germline, CDR1 is SGHTA, CDR2 FQGNSA. This CDR3 contains 16 residues.

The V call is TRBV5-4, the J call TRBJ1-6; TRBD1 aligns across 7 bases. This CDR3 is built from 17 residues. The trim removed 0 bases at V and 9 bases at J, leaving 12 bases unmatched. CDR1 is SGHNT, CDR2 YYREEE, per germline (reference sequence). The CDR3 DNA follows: TGTGCCAGCAGCTTGGGGGACAGACCCACGCTTCCTTCACCCCTCCACTTT. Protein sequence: CASSLGDRPTLPSPLHF.